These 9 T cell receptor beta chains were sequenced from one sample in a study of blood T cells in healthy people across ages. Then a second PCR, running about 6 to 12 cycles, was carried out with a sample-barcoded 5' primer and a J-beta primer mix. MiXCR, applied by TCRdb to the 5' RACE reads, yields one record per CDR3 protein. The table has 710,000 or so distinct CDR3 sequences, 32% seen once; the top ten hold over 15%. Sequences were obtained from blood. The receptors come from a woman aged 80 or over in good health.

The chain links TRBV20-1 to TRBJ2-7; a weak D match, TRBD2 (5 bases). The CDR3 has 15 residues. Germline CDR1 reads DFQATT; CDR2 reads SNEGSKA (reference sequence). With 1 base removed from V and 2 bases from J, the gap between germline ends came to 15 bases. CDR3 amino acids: CSARGRRTPPYEQYF. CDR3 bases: TGCAGTGCTAGAGGGAGAAGGACTCCACCCTACGAGCAGTACTTC.

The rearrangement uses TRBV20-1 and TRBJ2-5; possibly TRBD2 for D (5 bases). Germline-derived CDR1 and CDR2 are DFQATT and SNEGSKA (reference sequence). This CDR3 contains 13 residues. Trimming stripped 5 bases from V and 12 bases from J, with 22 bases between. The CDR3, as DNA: TGCAGTGCTTTAATAGGCGGGCCCCACCAAAAGTACTTC. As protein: CSALIGGPHQKYF.

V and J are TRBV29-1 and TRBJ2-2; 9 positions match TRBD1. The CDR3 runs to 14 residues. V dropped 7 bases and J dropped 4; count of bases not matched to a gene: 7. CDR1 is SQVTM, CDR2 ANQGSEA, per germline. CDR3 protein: CSGGDRAGTGELFF. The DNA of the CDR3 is TGCAGCGGGGGGGACAGGGCCGGCACCGGGGAGCTGTTTTTT.

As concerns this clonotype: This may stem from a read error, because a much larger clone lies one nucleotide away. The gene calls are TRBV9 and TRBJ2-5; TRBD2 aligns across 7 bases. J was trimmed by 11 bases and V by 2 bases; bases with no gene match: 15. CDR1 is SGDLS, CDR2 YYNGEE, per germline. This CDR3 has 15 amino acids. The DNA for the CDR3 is TGTGCCAGCAGCGTCTCAGGGAGGGATTACAATGAGCAGTACTTC. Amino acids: CASSVSGRDYNEQYF.

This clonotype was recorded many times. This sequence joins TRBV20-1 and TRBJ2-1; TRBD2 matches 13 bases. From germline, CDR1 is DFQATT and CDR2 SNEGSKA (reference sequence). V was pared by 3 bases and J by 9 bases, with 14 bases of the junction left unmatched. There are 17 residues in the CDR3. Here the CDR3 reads CSARRLLAGGQRGEQFF. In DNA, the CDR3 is TGCAGTGCTAGGCGACTACTAGCGGGGGGGCAAAGAGGTGAGCAGTTCTTC.

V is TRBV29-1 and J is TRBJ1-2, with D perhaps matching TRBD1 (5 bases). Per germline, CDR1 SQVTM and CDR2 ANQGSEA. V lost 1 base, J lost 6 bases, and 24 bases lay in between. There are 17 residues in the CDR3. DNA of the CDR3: TGCAGCGTTGAAGCCAGTTTCTTAGGGGCGTTTGAGAATGGCTACACCTTC. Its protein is CSVEASFLGAFENGYTF.

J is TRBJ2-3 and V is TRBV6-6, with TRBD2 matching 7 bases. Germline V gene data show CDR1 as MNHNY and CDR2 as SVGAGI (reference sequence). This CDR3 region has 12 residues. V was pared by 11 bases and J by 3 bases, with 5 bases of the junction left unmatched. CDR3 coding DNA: TGTGCCGCTAGCGGAGCTACAGATACGCAGTATTTT. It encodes CAASGATDTQYF.

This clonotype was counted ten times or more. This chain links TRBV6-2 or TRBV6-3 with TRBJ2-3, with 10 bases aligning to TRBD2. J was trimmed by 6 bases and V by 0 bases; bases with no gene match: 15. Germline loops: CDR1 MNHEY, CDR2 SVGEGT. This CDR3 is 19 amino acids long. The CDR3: CASSYSSGGTPRPSDTQYF. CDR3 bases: TGTGCCAGCAGTTACTCTAGCGGGGGGACGCCGCGGCCTAGTGATACGCAGTATTTT.

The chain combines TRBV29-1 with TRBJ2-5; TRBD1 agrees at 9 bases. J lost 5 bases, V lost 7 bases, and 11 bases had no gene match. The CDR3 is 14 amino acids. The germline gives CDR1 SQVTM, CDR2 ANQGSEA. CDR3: CSADRDRVGETQYF. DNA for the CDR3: TGCAGCGCGGACAGGGACAGGGTAGGGGAGACCCAGTACTTC.